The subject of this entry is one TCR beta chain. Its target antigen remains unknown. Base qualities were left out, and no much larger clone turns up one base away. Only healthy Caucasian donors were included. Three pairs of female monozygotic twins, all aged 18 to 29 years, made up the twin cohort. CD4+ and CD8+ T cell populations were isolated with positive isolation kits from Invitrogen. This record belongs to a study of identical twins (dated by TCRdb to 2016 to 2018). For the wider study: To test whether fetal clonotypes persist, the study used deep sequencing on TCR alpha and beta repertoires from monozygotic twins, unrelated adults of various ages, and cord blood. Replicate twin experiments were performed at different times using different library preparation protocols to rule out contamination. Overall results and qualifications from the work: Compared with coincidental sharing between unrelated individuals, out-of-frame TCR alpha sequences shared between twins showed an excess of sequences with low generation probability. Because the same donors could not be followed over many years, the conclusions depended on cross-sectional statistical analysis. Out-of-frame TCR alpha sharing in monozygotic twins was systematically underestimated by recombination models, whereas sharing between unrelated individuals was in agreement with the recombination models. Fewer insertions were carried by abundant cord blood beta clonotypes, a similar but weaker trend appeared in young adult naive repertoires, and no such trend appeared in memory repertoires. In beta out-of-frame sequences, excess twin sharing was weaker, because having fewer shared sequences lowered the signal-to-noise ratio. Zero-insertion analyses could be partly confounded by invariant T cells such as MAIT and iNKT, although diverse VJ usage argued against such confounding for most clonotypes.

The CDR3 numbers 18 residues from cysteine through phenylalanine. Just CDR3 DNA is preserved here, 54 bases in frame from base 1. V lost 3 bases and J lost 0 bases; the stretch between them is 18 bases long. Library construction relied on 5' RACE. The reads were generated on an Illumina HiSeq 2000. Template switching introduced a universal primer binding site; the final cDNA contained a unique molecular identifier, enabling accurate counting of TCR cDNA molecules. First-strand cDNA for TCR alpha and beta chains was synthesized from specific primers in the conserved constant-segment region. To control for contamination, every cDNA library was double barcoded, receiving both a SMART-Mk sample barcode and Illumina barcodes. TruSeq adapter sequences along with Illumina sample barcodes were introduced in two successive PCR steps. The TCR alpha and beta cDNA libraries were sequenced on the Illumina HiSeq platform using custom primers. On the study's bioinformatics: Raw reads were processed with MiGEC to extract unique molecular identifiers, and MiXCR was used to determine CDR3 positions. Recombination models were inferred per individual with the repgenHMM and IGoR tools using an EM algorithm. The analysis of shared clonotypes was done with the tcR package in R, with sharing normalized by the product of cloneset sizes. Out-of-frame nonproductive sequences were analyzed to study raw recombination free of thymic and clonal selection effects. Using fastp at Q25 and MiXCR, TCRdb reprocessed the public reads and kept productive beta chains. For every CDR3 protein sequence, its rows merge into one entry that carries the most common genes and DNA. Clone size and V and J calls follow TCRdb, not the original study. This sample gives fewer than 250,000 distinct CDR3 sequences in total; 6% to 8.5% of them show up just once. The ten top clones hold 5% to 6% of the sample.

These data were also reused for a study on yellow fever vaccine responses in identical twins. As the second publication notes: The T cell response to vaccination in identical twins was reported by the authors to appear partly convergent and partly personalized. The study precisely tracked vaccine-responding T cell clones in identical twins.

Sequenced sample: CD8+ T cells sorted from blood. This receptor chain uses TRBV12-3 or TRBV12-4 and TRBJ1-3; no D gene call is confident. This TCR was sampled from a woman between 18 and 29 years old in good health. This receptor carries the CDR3 CASSFRLVADLSGNTIYF. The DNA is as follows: TGTGCCAGCAGTTTTAGATTGGTAGCAGACCTCTCTGGAAACACCATATATTTT.